Listed here are 15 T cell receptor beta chains from one sample, sequenced in a study of shared clonotypes between healthy human individuals. Libraries were prepared by immunoSEQ multiplex PCR; TCRdb keeps only in-frame clonotypes and omits some of them. The sample has hundreds of thousands of clones, around 92% seen once; the top ten hold less than 25%. Naive CD8 cells were CD45RO-negative, positively selected for CCR7, excluding terminally differentiated effector memory CD45RA+ cells. What was sequenced was naive CD8+ T cells sorted from blood. These receptors all stem from a man younger than 40 in good health.

This clone has just a few counts. The CDR3 region is CATRGIDEAFF. The CDR3, as DNA: TGTGCCACCAGGGGGATAGACGAAGCTTTCTTT. V and J are TRBV19 and TRBJ1-1; 7 bases line up with TRBD1. CDR1 and CDR2 (germline): LNHDA, SQIVND (reference sequence). The CDR3 contains 11 residues. The junction had 7 bases not matched to a gene; V was cut back by 10 bases and J by 8 bases.

CDR3 sequence reads: CASSPDWTATTNEKLFF. The CDR3, as DNA: TGTGCCAGCAGTCCGGACTGGACAGCAACAACTAATGAAAAACTGTTTTTT. The V call is TRBV27, the J call TRBJ1-4, with a possible D match to TRBD1 (6 bases). Looked up from germline, CDR1 is MNHEY and CDR2 is SMNVEV (reference sequence). V lost 5 bases and J lost 0, with 16 bases in between. The CDR3 extends over 17 amino acids.

J is TRBJ2-1 and V is TRBV14, with TRBD2 as a possible D gene (6 bases). V lost 3 bases to trimming and J lost 15 bases, with 18 bases between them. CDR1 SGHDN and CDR2 FVKESK come from the germline V gene. There are 13 residues in the CDR3. The CDR3 region is CASSQETSSLWFF. CDR3 bases: TGTGCCAGCAGCCAGGAGACTAGTAGTCTATGGTTCTTC.

V is TRBV19 and J is TRBJ2-7, with 10 positions matching TRBD1. V trimming: 11 bases; J trimming: 0 bases; junction bases outside the gene matches: 4. The CDR3 length is 13 residues. Germline V gene data show CDR1 as LNHDA and CDR2 as SQIVND (reference sequence). CDR3: CAAGTGVSYEQYF. Written as DNA, the CDR3 is TGTGCCGCCGGGACAGGGGTCTCCTACGAGCAGTACTTC.

The chain has TRBV25-1 and TRBJ2-5, with D tentatively TRBD2 (6 bases). V gave up 8 bases and J gave up 3 bases, with 13 bases separating them. The CDR3 totals 13 residues. Per germline, CDR1 MGHDK and CDR2 SYGVNS. CDR3 sequence: CASEGLAKETQYF. CDR3 sequence (DNA): TGTGCCAGCGAGGGGCTAGCGAAAGAGACCCAGTACTTC.

Only one count was recorded for this clone. The rearrangement links TRBV28 to TRBJ1-5; TRBD1 might be the D (5 bases). This CDR3 is built from 15 residues. Germline V lookup: CDR1 MDHEN, CDR2 SYDVKM. Trimming took off 10 bases at V and 0 bases at J, with 16 bases between the two ends. CDR3 coding DNA: TGTGCCACCTCCGCAGGGACCACTAGCAATCAGCCCCAGCATTTT. Residues: CATSAGTTSNQPQHF.

This CDR3 is CASSYAGGGTEAFF. For the CDR3, the DNA is TGTGCCAGCAGTTACGCGGGGGGAGGCACTGAAGCTTTCTTT. V usage is TRBV6-5 and J usage is TRBJ1-1; tentatively, D is TRBD1 (5 bases). The V gene lost 2 bases and the J gene lost 4 bases, with 11 bases spanning the gap. In germline, CDR1 is MNHEY, CDR2 SVGAGI. This CDR3 is built from 14 residues.

The chain combines TRBV6-6 with TRBJ2-2, with TRBD1 identical over 8 bases. The CDR3 loop spans 15 amino acids. CDR1 and CDR2 (germline): MNHNY, SVGAGI (reference sequence). The J segment lost 3 bases and the V segment lost 8 bases, leaving 8 bases of the junction unmatched. The chain's CDR3 is CASQVPQGDTGELFF. Here the CDR3 DNA reads TGTGCCAGCCAAGTCCCACAGGGGGACACCGGGGAGCTGTTTTTT.

The gene calls are TRBV11-2 and TRBJ2-7; perhaps TRBD1 as D (6 bases). Germline CDR1 reads SGHAT; CDR2 reads FQNNGV. V was cut by 1 base and J by 3 bases, with 13 bases left in between. The CDR3 has 15 amino acids. CDR3 amino acids: CASSLAGAWDYEQYF. The CDR3, as DNA: TGTGCCAGCAGCTTAGCAGGGGCCTGGGACTACGAGCAGTACTTC.

The chain employs TRBV7-9 and TRBJ2-1, with TRBD1 identical over 8 bases. The germline V gene has CDR1 SEHNR and CDR2 FQNEAQ (reference sequence). V trimming: 6 bases; J trimming: 9 bases; junction bases outside the gene matches: 7. This CDR3 is built from 13 residues. CDR3 in DNA: TGTGCCAGCAGTCACAGGGGGGAAACTGAGCAGTTCTTC. Its protein is CASSHRGETEQFF. The full variable domain, completed using reference TRBV7-9 and TRBJ2-1, is DTGVSQNPRHKITKRGQNVTFRCDPISEHNRLYWYRQTLGQGPEFLTYFQNEAQLEKSRLLSDRFSAERPKGSFSTLEIQRTEQGDSAMYLCASSHRGETEQFFGPGTRLTVL.

The chain joins TRBV5-1 to TRBJ2-2; D not certain. Germline CDR1 reads SGHRS; CDR2 reads YFSETQ. There are 12 residues in the CDR3. Trimming shortened V by 2 bases and J by 13 bases, and 12 bases separated the two germline ends. CDR3 protein: CASSLGSLGLFF. CDR3 in DNA: TGCGCCAGCAGCTTAGGCAGCCTGGGGCTGTTTTTT.

The rearrangement joins TRBV5-6 to TRBJ2-6; 9 bases agree with TRBD2. The CDR3 spans 18 residues. Germline assignment: CDR1 SGHDT and CDR2 YYEEEE. With V trimmed by 6 bases and J by 2 bases, 12 bases remained unmatched. CDR3 in amino acids: CASNPGIAGVAGANVLTF. CDR3 nucleotides: TGTGCCAGCAACCCGGGGATAGCGGGAGTCGCTGGGGCCAACGTCCTGACTTTC.

This rearrangement joins TRBV9 to TRBJ2-2; D remains unclear. V lost 7 bases to trimming and J lost 5 bases, with 9 bases between them. The CDR3 consists of 12 residues. Germline V gives CDR1 SGDLS, CDR2 YYNGEE. CDR3 DNA sequence: TGTGCCAGCGGCCCGCGGACCGGGGAGCTGTTTTTT. Its protein product is CASGPRTGELFF. Together with reference TRBV9 and TRBJ2-2, the CDR3 gives the full variable domain: DSGVTQTPKHLITATGQRVTLRCSPRSGDLSVYWYQQSLDQGLQFLIQYYNGEERAKGNILERFSAQQFPDLHSELNLSSLELGDSALYFCASGPRTGELFFGEGSRLTVL.

This clone was detected only a few times. The rearrangement links TRBV6-6 to TRBJ1-5; D remains ambiguous. The V end lost 0 bases, the J end lost 0 bases, and 9 bases lay between the germline ends. Germline V gene sequence: CDR1 MNHNY, CDR2 SVGAGI (reference sequence). This CDR3 comprises 16 residues. As DNA, the CDR3 is TGTGCCAGCAGTTACTCGGTTGAGTATAGCAATCAGCCCCAGCATTTT. Protein product: CASSYSVEYSNQPQHF.

The chain links TRBV4-1 to TRBJ1-3; TRBD1 matches 7 bases. Germline CDR1 MGHRA, CDR2 YSYEKL. V lost 1 base to trimming and J lost 2 bases; unmatched junction nucleotides: 8. The CDR3 contains 17 residues. The CDR3 coding sequence is TGCGCCAGCAGCCAAGGATGGGCAGGGGGGGCTGGAAACACCATATATTTT. Its protein product is CASSQGWAGGAGNTIYF.